This TCR beta chain comes out of a study of regulatory T cells in long-lasting Graves disease. Study results and caveats: What was studied was peripheral blood only, and not thyroid tissue.

Turning to this clonotype: Antigen specificity is unknown.

The time point: persistent/refractory GD, antithyroid drugs over 5 years with positive TRAb. RNA extracted from PBMCs served as the sequencing template. Tubes containing EDTA received 8 to 9.5 milliliters of drawn peripheral blood. The authors built TCR beta libraries using iRepertoire HTBI primers and Arm-PCR of CDR3 regions. TCRdb itself ran the multiplex PCR reads through MiXCR, one entry per CDR3 protein. The sample carries a few hundred thousand distinct CDR3 sequences, less than 25% recorded once. The CDR3 has 15 amino acids. Germline CDR1 reads MNHNS; CDR2 reads SASEGT. Trimming at V came to 5 bases and at J to 10 bases, leaving 8 bases not matched to a gene.

The sequences come from peripheral blood mononuclear cells (PBMCs), collected when the disease was refractory, from a patient treated with antithyroid drugs. The J gene is TRBJ2-1, the V gene TRBV6-1, with TRBD2 identical over 13 bases. This receptor was identified in a female donor with Graves disease. The CDR3, as DNA: TGTGCCAGCAGTCCCCCGGGACTAGCGGGGCAGGAGCAGTTCTTC. It is translated as CASSPPGLAGQEQFF.